This T cell receptor (beta chain) was sequenced for a study of cytomegalovirus exposure and HLA in healthy donors. Study outcomes and limitations: Association of 16,951 TCR beta sequences with HLA alleles was found at 0.05 false discovery rate in a later analysis.

The sample holds a few counts of this clone. Its antigen is as yet unknown. PCR primers comprised 60 Vbeta and 13 Jbeta primers. TCRdb keeps only in-frame clones here, not all; method: immunoSEQ multiplex PCR. This sample has about 120,000 clones; around 84% occur once, and the top ten carry less than 4%. V was pared by 5 bases and J by 3 bases, with 5 bases between. The CDR3 has 11 amino acids. Germline V lookup: CDR1 SGHTA, CDR2 FQGNSA. The V and J genes are TRBV7-2 and TRBJ2-7; D is unresolved. Sequencing used PBMCs. The TCR comes from a woman younger than 45 in good health and CMV-seropositive. The CDR3 region has the DNA TGTGCCAGCAGCCGTTACTACGAGCAGTACTTC. Residues: CASSRYYEQYF.